This T cell receptor beta chain emerged from a study of cytomegalovirus exposure and HLA in healthy donors. The CDR3 runs 18 residues. The PCR contained 60 Vbeta and 13 Jbeta primers. Sequencing was performed with immunoSEQ multiplex PCR; in TCRdb, only in-frame clones are kept and a portion is missing. The sample contains 90,000 or so clones, 60% to 80% of which appear only once. A word on this clone: Its specificity is unknown.

The study's findings and limits: Highly shared variants forming one cluster were likely a sequencing artifact.

V gene TRBV21-1 combines with J gene TRBJ1-5; TRBD1 was called by the table and not checked on the DNA. TRBV21-1 is reported as a pseudogene. This sequence originates from a female donor in good health and CMV-seronegative. The sample consisted of PBMCs. In DNA form, the CDR3 reads TGTGCCAGCAGCAACCCCGGGACAACAAGAGATAGCAATCAGCCCCAGCATTTT. Translated: CASSNPGTTRDSNQPQHF.